Following are 12 T cell receptor beta chains from one sample sequenced in a study of blood T cell repertoires in COVID-19. Generated by immunoSEQ multiplex PCR, the TCRdb table keeps only in-frame clones and is missing some. The table lists fewer than 250,000 clones, approximately 84% of them singletons. Input material: peripheral blood. Every receptor here comes from an older woman with active or convalescent COVID-19.

This clone came up once. The chain is built from TRBV6-5 and TRBJ2-7; no clear D. The CDR3 sequence is 13 residues long. Looked up from germline, CDR1 is MNHEY and CDR2 is SVGAGI. The ends were cut back, 10 bases at V and 4 bases at J, with 17 bases in the middle. The CDR3 loop is CATASQPSYEQYF. CDR3 in DNA: TGTGCCACAGCTAGTCAGCCGTCTTACGAGCAGTACTTC.

The V gene is TRBV5-1, the J gene TRBJ1-4, with 9 bases fitting TRBD1. Trimming took 4 bases from V and 0 from J; bases not matched to a gene: 10. The germline CDR1 and CDR2 sequences are SGHRS and YFSETQ. The CDR3 consists of 18 residues. The CDR3 loop reads CASSRGQGYSATNEKLFF. The CDR3 region has the DNA TGCGCCAGCAGCCGCGGACAGGGGTATTCTGCAACTAATGAAAAACTGTTTTTT. Drawing the rest from reference TRBV5-1 and TRBJ1-4, the complete variable domain is KAGVTQTPRYLIKTRGQQVTLSCSPISGHRSVSWYQQTPGQGLQFLFEYFSETQRNKGNFPGRFSGRQFSNSRSEMNVSTLELGDSALYLCASSRGQGYSATNEKLFFGSGTQLSVL.

The CDR3 is CASSWDRGVGTEAFF. The CDR3 DNA sequence: TGTGCCAGCAGCTGGGACAGGGGAGTGGGCACTGAAGCTTTCTTT. The chain carries TRBV5-4 and TRBJ1-1; TRBD1 matches 10 bases. The CDR3 runs to 15 residues. Germline V gene sequence: CDR1 SGHNT, CDR2 YYREEE (reference sequence). Trimming removed 3 bases from V and 4 bases from J; junction bases left unmatched: 6.

DNA for the CDR3: TGTGCCAGTATTGAGACAGGGGCCTACAATGAGCAGTTCTTC. It encodes CASIETGAYNEQFF. The chain couples TRBV19 to TRBJ2-1; 8 nucleotides agree with TRBD1. The V gene end was trimmed by 7 bases and the J gene end by 2 bases; junction bases not matched to a gene: 4. CDR3 length: 14 amino acids. Per germline, CDR1 LNHDA and CDR2 SQIVND (reference sequence).

This clone qualifies as hyperexpanded. This specimen includes other DNA sequences encoding the same CDR3. The chain has TRBV10-2 and TRBJ1-5; D perhaps matches TRBD1 (5 bases). The germline gives CDR1 WSHSY, CDR2 SAAADI. V was shortened by 0 bases and J by 2 bases, with 5 bases between the two germline ends. The CDR3 spans 14 residues. CDR3 sequence (DNA): TGCGCCAGCAGTGAGTCAGGGGGCAATCAGCCCCAGCATTTT. This translates into CASSESGGNQPQHF.

The V gene is TRBV2, the J gene TRBJ2-3; a possible D gene is TRBD2 (5 bases). CDR1 is SNHLY, CDR2 FYNNEI, per germline. The CDR3 has 16 amino acids. The V and J ends lost 3 bases and 0 bases respectively, with 13 bases between them. The CDR3 loop reads CASSDSLALSTDTQYF. The CDR3 DNA reads as TGTGCCAGCAGTGATTCCCTAGCTCTTAGCACAGATACGCAGTATTTT.

This chain links TRBV7-3 with TRBJ2-5; 8 positions agree with TRBD1. The ends lost 5 bases at V and 5 bases at J; junction bases unmatched: 16. The CDR3 is made up of 17 amino acids. Germline lookup yields CDR1 SGHTA and CDR2 FQGTGA. CDR3 amino acids: CASSANGQGVAKETQYF. The CDR3 DNA reads TGTGCCAGCAGCGCTAATGGACAGGGTGTAGCCAAGGAGACCCAGTACTTC.

This clone was counted between two and nine times. The chain is built from TRBV7-9 and TRBJ2-3; TRBD2 matches at 7 bases. V gave up 4 bases and J gave up 5 bases; unmatched junction bases: 9. Germline-derived CDR1 and CDR2 are SEHNR and FQNEAQ (reference sequence). The CDR3 loop spans 15 amino acids. CDR3 sequence reads: CASSSERAGRDTQYF. Written as DNA, the CDR3 is TGTGCCAGCAGCTCTGAACGAGCGGGGAGAGATACGCAGTATTTT. The variable domain in full, with the rest retrieved from reference TRBV7-9 and TRBJ2-3, is DTGVSQNPRHKITKRGQNVTFRCDPISEHNRLYWYRQTLGQGPEFLTYFQNEAQLEKSRLLSDRFSAERPKGSFSTLEIQRTEQGDSAMYLCASSSERAGRDTQYFGPGTRLTVL.

The rearrangement links TRBV11-2 to TRBJ1-2; TRBD1 agrees at 9 bases. The CDR3 consists of 17 residues. V lost 4 bases, J lost 8 bases, and 17 bases stayed unmatched. In germline, CDR1 is SGHAT, CDR2 FQNNGV. CDR3 sequence reads: CASSSGTGGEPLSGYTF. The CDR3 region has the DNA TGTGCCAGCAGCTCAGGAACAGGGGGCGAACCCCTCTCCGGCTACACCTTC.

The chain carries TRBV7-2 and TRBJ2-5, with D perhaps TRBD2 (5 bases). In germline, CDR1 is SGHTA, CDR2 FQGNSA. This CDR3 contains 14 residues. V was cut by 3 bases and J by 2 bases, with 10 bases left in between. CDR3 protein: CASSFRGKQETQYF. In DNA, the CDR3 is TGTGCCAGCAGCTTTCGAGGGAAACAAGAGACCCAGTACTTC.

This chain uses TRBV9 with TRBJ2-5; possible D gene TRBD2, 6 bases. This CDR3 contains 14 residues. Germline V CDR1 and CDR2: SGDLS, YYNGEE. V lost 3 bases and J lost 5, with 14 bases in between. CDR3 loop: CASSATGSGETQYF. The CDR3 region has the DNA TGTGCCAGCAGCGCTACCGGGAGTGGGGAGACCCAGTACTTC. Full variable domain (missing parts from reference TRBV9 and TRBJ2-5): DSGVTQTPKHLITATGQRVTLRCSPRSGDLSVYWYQQSLDQGLQFLIQYYNGEERAKGNILERFSAQQFPDLHSELNLSSLELGDSALYFCASSATGSGETQYFGPGTRLLVL.

The V call is TRBV15, the J call TRBJ2-7; D possibly corresponds to TRBD1 (6 bases). This CDR3 has 15 amino acids. Deletions cut 3 bases from V and 2 bases from J, with 14 bases between. CDR1 is LNHNV and CDR2 is YYDKDF in the germline V gene (reference sequence). The CDR3 spells CATSSYRDKTYEQYF. CDR3 bases: TGTGCCACCAGCAGCTACCGGGACAAAACCTACGAGCAGTACTTC. Variable domain in full (rest from reference TRBV15 and TRBJ2-7): DAMVIQNPRYQVTQFGKPVTLSCSQTLNHNVMYWYQQKSSQAPKLLFHYYDKDFNNEADTPDNFQSRRPNTSFCFLDIRSPGLGDTAMYLCATSSYRDKTYEQYFGPGTRLTVT.